The rows below give T cell receptor beta chains drawn from one sample of a study of CD8+ T cells in alopecia areata. Clones were sequenced by immunoSEQ multiplex PCR, and TCRdb holds only the in-frame ones, with some missing. The sample has 150,000 to 200,000 clones, 55% seen once; the top ten hold about 4.3%. The sequencing input was CD4+ T cells sorted from blood. Source of these receptors: a human donor in good health. The CDR3 runs from the conserved cysteine through the conserved F or W. The D gene is left open where the match is weak. The size entry is marked missing in some rows and otherwise reads once, few, many or a size class.

TRBV7-9,NA,TRBJ2-5,NA,TGTGCCAGCAGCTTCATAAAAGAGACCCAGTACTTC,CASSFIKETQYF
TRBV2,NA,TRBJ2-3,NA,TGTGCCAGCAGCCCCGGAGGGACAAGAGGCACAGATACGCAGTATTTT,CASSPGGTRGTDTQYF
TRBV29-1,NA,TRBJ2-1,few,TGCAGCGCTCAGGGACTTACCTACAATGAGCAGTTCTTC,CSAQGLTYNEQFF
TRBV6-5,NA,TRBJ2-6,few,TGTGCCAGCAGTTACACGGTCAGGGCCGGGGCCAACGTCCTGACTTTC,CASSYTVRAGANVLTF
TRBV5-4,TRBD1,TRBJ2-5,NA,TGTGCCAGCAGCAAGGGACAGAAGGGAGAGACCCAGTACTTC,CASSKGQKGETQYF
TRBV7-9,NA,TRBJ2-7,NA,TGTGCCAGCAGCTTGCAGGGGCCCTCCTACGAGCAGTACTTC,CASSLQGPSYEQYF
TRBV4-1,NA,TRBJ2-2,NA,TGCGCCAGCAGCCAAGCCTGGGGCACCGGGGAGCTGTTTTTT,CASSQAWGTGELFF
TRBV11-2,TRBD2,TRBJ2-5,NA,TGTGCCAGCCGTCGACTAGCGGGAGACCAAGAGACCCAGTACTTC,CASRRLAGDQETQYF
TRBV28,TRBD2,TRBJ2-1,few,TGTGCCAGCAGTCCCTGGACTAGCGGGGACTCCTACAATGAGCAGTTCTTC,CASSPWTSGDSYNEQFF
TRBV10-3,TRBD2,TRBJ2-3,NA,TGTGCCATCAGTGGTTACGGGACTAGCGGCACAGATACGCAGTATTTT,CAISGYGTSGTDTQYF
TRBV27,NA,TRBJ1-4,NA,TGTGCCAGCAGTCCCGGTGGGGGTTTGAATGAAAAACTGTTTTTT,CASSPGGGLNEKLFF
TRBV6-5,NA,TRBJ2-5,NA,TGTGCCAGCAGTTACGTGGACCGGGGAAAGACCCAGTACTTC,CASSYVDRGKTQYF
TRBV5-1,NA,TRBJ1-2,NA,TGCGCCAGCAGTGGGGACCGGGACGGCTACACCTTC,CASSGDRDGYTF
TRBV7-3,NA,TRBJ1-2,NA,TGTGCCAGCAGCCCCCGGGGTCGTAACTATGGCTACACCTTC,CASSPRGRNYGYTF
TRBV25-1,TRBD1,TRBJ2-7,few,TGTGCCAGCAGTGACGAAAGGGGGCGTAGGGTTTGGGAGCAGTACTTC,CASSDERGRRVWEQYF
TRBV27,NA,TRBJ2-5,few,TGTGCCAGCAGTTTATCGAACTTGGGAGAGACCCAGTACTTC,CASSLSNLGETQYF
TRBV11-2,NA,TRBJ2-1,NA,TGTGCCAGCAGCTACCACCCAACGGTAGCTGAGCAGTTCTTC,CASSYHPTVAEQFF
TRBV2,NA,TRBJ2-2,NA,TGTGCCAGCAGAAAGGAGGCAGGGCCCACCGGGGAGCTGTTTTTT,CASRKEAGPTGELFF
TRBV29-1,TRBD2,TRBJ2-4,few,TGCAGCGTTGACGCGGGGGTCCAAAACATTCAGTACTTC,CSVDAGVQNIQYF
TRBV9,NA,TRBJ1-2,NA,TGTGCCAGCAGCGGTCCCCGACCGTTAGCTAACTATGGCTACACCTTC,CASSGPRPLANYGYTF
TRBV7-8,NA,TRBJ1-4,few,TGTGCCAGCAGCTTATGGGGGGGCGGTGAAAAACTGTTTTTT,CASSLWGGGEKLFF
TRBV5-1,TRBD2,TRBJ2-1,NA,TGCGCCAGCAGTTCCGGGACTAGCGGGTACAATGAGCAGTTCTTC,CASSSGTSGYNEQFF
TRBV4-2,NA,TRBJ2-3,few,TGTGCCAGCAGCCAAGAGTTGGTCGGGGGCCGCACAGATACGCAGTATTTT,CASSQELVGGRTDTQYF
TRBV7-9,NA,TRBJ2-7,few,TGTGCCAGCAGCAACAGAGGTTCCTACGAGCAGTACTTC,CASSNRGSYEQYF
TRBV7-9,TRBD1,TRBJ2-6,few,TGTGCCAGCAGTTGGGACAGGGCTGGGGCCAACGTCCTGACTTTC,CASSWDRAGANVLTF
TRBV19,NA,TRBJ2-5,NA,TGTGCCAGTTCCCCTTCCTGGGCAGGAGGTGACCAGTACTTC,CASSPSWAGGDQYF
TRBV2,NA,TRBJ2-1,NA,TGTGCCAGCAGTGAAGCCGTTGGGGAGCAGTTCTTC,CASSEAVGEQFF
TRBV6-5,NA,TRBJ1-1,NA,TGTGCCAGCACGGGCCCTCTGAACACTGAAGCTTTCTTT,CASTGPLNTEAFF
TRBV4-1,TRBD1,TRBJ1-2,NA,TGCGCCAGCAGCCATCCGGGGACAGGGGAGGCGGGGCCTCATGGCTACACCTTC,CASSHPGTGEAGPHGYTF
TRBV18,TRBD1,TRBJ1-2,NA,TGTGCCAGCTCACCACCACTGACAGGGTTACATGGCTACACCTTC,CASSPPLTGLHGYTF
TRBV30,TRBD1,TRBJ2-7,NA,TGTGCCTGGAGTTGGGACAGGGGGTACGAGCAGTACTTC,CAWSWDRGYEQYF
TRBV19,TRBD2,TRBJ2-2,NA,TGTGCCAGTAGTATGATCAGCGGGAGGGTTACCGGGGAGCTGTTTTTT,CASSMISGRVTGELFF
TRBV19,NA,TRBJ1-5,NA,TGTGCCAGTAGTCGGTGGGACGGTTCGAGCAATCAGCCCCAGCATTTT,CASSRWDGSSNQPQHF
TRBV30,NA,TRBJ2-4,once,TGTGCCTGGAACCTCGGACTGAGTAACAAAAACATTCAGTACTTC,CAWNLGLSNKNIQYF
TRBV9,TRBD2,TRBJ2-1,few,TGTGCCAGCAGCGCCCCCGGGGGGACTAGCGGCTACAATGAGCAGTTCTTC,CASSAPGGTSGYNEQFF
TRBV5-1,TRBD1,TRBJ2-3,few,TGCGCCAGCAGCTTCCGGGACAGGGGAACAGATACGCAGTATTTT,CASSFRDRGTDTQYF